This T cell receptor (beta chain) was found in a study of cytomegalovirus exposure and HLA in healthy donors. Study-wide findings and caveats: HLA alleles were associated with 17,000 or so TCR beta sequences in a later analysis at 0.05 false discovery rate. Later work found that TCR association rates differed between HLA loci; DRB1 had the most and HLA-C the fewest. The authors later found most CMV-associated TCR beta chains appeared HLA-restricted.

When sampled, the donors appeared nominally healthy, though they likely had unrecorded immune exposures. This CDR3 spans 17 amino acids. Per germline, CDR1 SGHAT and CDR2 FQNNGV. The V gene end was trimmed by 3 bases and the J gene end by 3 bases; junction bases not matched to a gene: 13. Concerning this clone itself: Its antigen is still unknown.

PCR was performed using 60 Vbeta and 13 Jbeta primers. This table comes from immunoSEQ multiplex PCR, and its TCRdb copy is limited to in-frame clones, with some not included. The sample carries tens of thousands of clones, roughly three fifths recorded once. The chain carries TRBV11-2 and TRBJ2-7, with 8 bases fitting TRBD1. The sequenced sample was PBMCs. The source is a human donor in good health. The CDR3 reads CASSLVIGGQGSYEQYF. The CDR3 DNA reads TGTGCCAGCAGCTTGGTTATAGGAGGACAGGGTAGCTACGAGCAGTACTTC.